This TCR beta chain emerged from a study of cytomegalovirus exposure and HLA in healthy donors. The overall study: According to later analysis, the same platform produced the roughly 110 validation and several hundred first-cohort repertoires. Study-level points and caveats: Researchers catalogued some 160 TCR beta chains as cytomegalovirus-associated. One later analysis, an examination of the approximately 130 validation repertoires, found that first-cohort TCR clusters tended to co-occur in them.

The donors were members of the validation cohort, which comprised about 130 subjects and was separate from the first cohort of some 680 subjects. After removal of 5 bases from V and 5 bases from J, the junction contained 5 bases not matched to a gene. The CDR3 sequence is 14 residues long. Germline lookup yields CDR1 MNHNY and CDR2 SVGAGI (reference sequence). A note on this clone: Its antigen is still unknown.

Assay used: immunoSEQ multiplex PCR; TCRdb lists only in-frame clones, some missing. The repertoire holds fewer than 100,000 clones, with roughly 94% as singletons. The specimen sequenced was PBMCs. This receptor was taken from a woman under 30 in good health and CMV-seronegative. The chain combines TRBV6-6 with TRBJ2-2; TRBD2 matches at 7 bases. This chain's CDR3 is CASSIAGSTGELFF. The CDR3 nucleotides read TGTGCCAGCAGTATAGCGGGTTCAACCGGGGAGCTGTTTTTT.